One T cell receptor beta chain is described in this entry. The CDR3 spans 16 residues. Unmatched junction bases numbered 5, after V lost 0 bases and J lost 1 base. Per the germline V gene, CDR1 is MNHEY and CDR2 is SVGAGI. Repertoires were generated with immunoSEQ multiplex PCR, while TCRdb's copy carries only in-frame clones and drops some. Among 150,000 to 160,000 clones listed, 90% were seen once. This specimen belongs to a study of T cell responses to AZD1222 COVID-19 vaccine. The receptor's source is an adult who received the AZD1222 COVID-19 vaccine. The specimen comprised peripheral blood, sampled 28 days after the second AZD1222 dose. The chain is built from TRBV6-5 and TRBJ1-1; 7 bases map to TRBD1. CDR3 coding DNA: TGTGCCAGCAGTTACTCGACAGGGCGAAAGAACACTGAAGCTTTCTTT. It encodes CASSYSTGRKNTEAFF.